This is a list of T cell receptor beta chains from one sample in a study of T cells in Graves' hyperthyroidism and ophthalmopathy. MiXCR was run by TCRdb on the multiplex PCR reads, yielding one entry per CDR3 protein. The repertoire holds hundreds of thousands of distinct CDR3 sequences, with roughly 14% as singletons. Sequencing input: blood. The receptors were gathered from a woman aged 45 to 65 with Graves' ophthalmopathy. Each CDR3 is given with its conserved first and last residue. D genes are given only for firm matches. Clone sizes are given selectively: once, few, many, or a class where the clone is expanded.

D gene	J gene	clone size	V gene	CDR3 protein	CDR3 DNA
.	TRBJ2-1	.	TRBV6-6	CASSYSPPVDEQFF	TGTGCCAGCAGTTACTCTCCCCCAGTGGATGAGCAGTTCTTC
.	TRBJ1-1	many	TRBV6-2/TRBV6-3	CASSYGSLFPEAFF	TGTGCCAGCAGTTACGGGAGTTTGTTCCCCGAAGCTTTCTTT
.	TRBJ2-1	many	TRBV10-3	CAIKLVNSDEQFF	TGTGCCATCAAACTAGTGAATTCCGATGAGCAGTTCTTC
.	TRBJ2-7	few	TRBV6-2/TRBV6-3	CASSYGLLTPSYEQYF	TGTGCCAGCAGTTACGGTCTCCTAACCCCCTCCTACGAGCAGTACTTC
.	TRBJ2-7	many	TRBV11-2	CASSLGPSSSYEQYF	TGTGCCAGCAGCTTAGGCCCGTCGAGCTCCTACGAGCAGTACTTC
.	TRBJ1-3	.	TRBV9	CASSVGRTRNTIYF	TGTGCCAGCAGCGTAGGCAGGACCCGAAACACCATATATTTT
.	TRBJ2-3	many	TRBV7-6	CASSLAGASASTDTQYF	TGTGCCAGCAGCTTAGCCGGGGCATCCGCTAGCACAGATACGCAGTATTTT
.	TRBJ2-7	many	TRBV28	CASSFMGTYEQYF	TGTGCCAGCAGTTTCATGGGAACGTACGAGCAGTACTTC
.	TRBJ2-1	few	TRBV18	CASQPYRSSYNEQFF	TGTGCCAGCCAGCCTTATAGGAGCTCCTACAATGAGCAGTTCTTC
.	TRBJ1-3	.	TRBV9	CASSVNSGNTIYF	TGTGCCAGCAGCGTTAACTCTGGAAACACCATATATTTT
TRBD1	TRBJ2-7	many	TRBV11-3	CASSRDSISYEQYF	TGTGCCAGCAGCCGGGACAGTATCTCCTACGAGCAGTACTTC
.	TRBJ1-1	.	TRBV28	CASRLGRGNTEAFF	TGTGCCAGCAGGTTGGGGCGGGGGAACACTGAAGCTTTCTTT
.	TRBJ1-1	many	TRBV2	CASSPAPGSRAFF	TGTGCCAGCAGTCCAGCTCCAGGGTCCCGGGCTTTCTTT
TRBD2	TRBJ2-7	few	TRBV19	CANLPAGGSEQYF	TGTGCCAATCTACCAGCGGGAGGATCCGAGCAGTACTTC
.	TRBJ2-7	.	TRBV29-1	CSIRHNYEQYF	TGCAGCATAAGACACAACTACGAGCAGTACTTC
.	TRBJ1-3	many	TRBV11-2	CASSFPGGRAGNTIYF	TGTGCCAGCAGCTTCCCCGGGGGAAGAGCTGGAAACACCATATATTTT
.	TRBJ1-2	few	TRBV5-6	CASSLVVGADGYTF	TGTGCCAGCAGCTTGGTTGTCGGGGCGGATGGCTACACCTTC
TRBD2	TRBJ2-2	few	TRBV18	CASSPLVAGLAGIGELFF	TGTGCCAGCTCACCATTAGTTGCCGGACTAGCGGGAATCGGGGAGCTGTTTTTT
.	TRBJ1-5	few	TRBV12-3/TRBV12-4	CASSSRIGVRGQPQHF	TGTGCCAGCAGTTCCCGTATTGGGGTACGGGGTCAGCCCCAGCATTTT
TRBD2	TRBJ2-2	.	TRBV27	CASSPIRAGGRTGELFF	TGTGCCAGCAGCCCTATTCGAGCGGGAGGGCGCACCGGGGAGCTGTTTTTT
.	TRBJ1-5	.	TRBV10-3	CAIAAGKGNQPQHF	TGTGCCATCGCTGCGGGTAAGGGAAATCAGCCCCAGCATTTT
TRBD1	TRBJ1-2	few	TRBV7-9	CASSLGARDSPWGYTF	TGTGCCAGCAGCTTAGGGGCCCGGGACAGTCCATGGGGCTACACCTTC
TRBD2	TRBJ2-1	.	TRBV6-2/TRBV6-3	CASSVGGRALPRFKFF	TGTGCCAGCAGTGTCGGCGGGAGGGCCCTGCCTAGATTTAAGTTCTTC
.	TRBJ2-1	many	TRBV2	CASSLPTVNEQFF	TGTGCCAGCAGCCTCCCGACAGTCAATGAGCAGTTCTTC
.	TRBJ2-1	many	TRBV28	CASRGWGSYNEQFF	TGTGCCAGCAGGGGGTGGGGCTCCTACAATGAGCAGTTCTTC
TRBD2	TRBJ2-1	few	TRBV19	CASSIDRIAGDGEQFF	TGTGCCAGTAGTATAGATCGAATAGCGGGAGACGGTGAGCAGTTCTTC
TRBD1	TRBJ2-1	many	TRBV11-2	CASSSDRGNEQFF	TGTGCCAGCAGCTCGGACAGGGGGAATGAGCAGTTCTTC
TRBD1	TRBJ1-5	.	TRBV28	CASRNPGQGTQPQHF	TGTGCCAGCAGAAATCCGGGACAGGGCACTCAGCCCCAGCATTTT
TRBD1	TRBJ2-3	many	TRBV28	CASSFPGGGTDTQYF	TGTGCCAGCAGTTTTCCAGGGGGCGGGACAGATACGCAGTATTTT
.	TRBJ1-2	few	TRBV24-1	CATSSGRRYGYTF	TGTGCCACCAGCTCCGGACGGAGATATGGCTACACCTTC
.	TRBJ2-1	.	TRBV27	CASYGVNEQFF	TGTGCCAGCTACGGTGTGAATGAGCAGTTCTTC
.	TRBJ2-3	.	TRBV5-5	CASSYGSRSTDTQYF	TGTGCCAGCAGCTACGGGAGCCGGAGCACAGATACGCAGTATTTT
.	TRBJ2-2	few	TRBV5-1	CASSQTSRINTGELFF	TGCGCCAGCAGCCAAACCTCCCGCATAAACACCGGGGAGCTGTTTTTT
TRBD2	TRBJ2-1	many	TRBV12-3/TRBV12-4	CASSPPAGVTVSYNEQFF	TGTGCCAGCAGTCCCCCAGCGGGAGTTACGGTTTCCTACAATGAGCAGTTCTTC
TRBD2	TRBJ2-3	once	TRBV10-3	CAISAAGGPTSDTQYF	TGTGCCATCAGTGCTGCGGGAGGGCCGACGTCAGATACGCAGTATTTT
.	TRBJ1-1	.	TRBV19	CASSIRFWEDTEAFF	TGTGCCAGTAGTATTCGGTTCTGGGAGGACACTGAAGCTTTCTTT
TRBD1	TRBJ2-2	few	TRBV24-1	CATSTQGAHGELFF	TGTGCCACCTCTACTCAGGGGGCGCACGGGGAGCTGTTTTTT
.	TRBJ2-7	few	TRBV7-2	CATEGSGSYEQYF	TGTGCCACAGAGGGTAGCGGATCCTACGAGCAGTACTTC
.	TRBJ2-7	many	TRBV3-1	CASSQDDRISYEQYF	TGTGCCAGCAGCCAAGACGACAGGATTTCCTACGAGCAGTACTTC
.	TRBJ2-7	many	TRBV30	CAWSVNYEQYF	TGTGCCTGGAGTGTAAACTACGAGCAGTACTTC
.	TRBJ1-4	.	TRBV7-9	CASSPLTGLANEKLFF	TGTGCCAGCAGCCCGCTCACAGGGCTGGCTAATGAAAAACTGTTTTTT
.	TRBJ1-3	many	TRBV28	CASSHLGGQGNSGNTIYF	TGTGCCAGCAGTCATCTCGGCGGGCAGGGGAACTCTGGAAACACCATATATTTT
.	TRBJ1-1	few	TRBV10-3	CAISSGDGPNTEAFF	TGTGCCATCAGCTCAGGGGACGGTCCGAACACTGAAGCTTTCTTT
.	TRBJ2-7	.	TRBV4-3	CASSQVVGSPYEQYF	TGCGCCAGCAGCCAAGTGGTGGGTAGTCCCTACGAGCAGTACTTC
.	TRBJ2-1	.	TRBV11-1	CASSLGSTSGTEQFF	TGTGCCAGCAGCTTAGGCTCCACCTCCGGGACTGAGCAGTTCTTC
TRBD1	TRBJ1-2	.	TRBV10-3	CAIYNRQGVYTF	TGTGCCATCTACAATAGACAGGGTGTCTACACCTTC
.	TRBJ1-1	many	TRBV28	CASSSTTLNTEAFF	TGTGCCAGCAGTTCTACGACATTGAACACTGAAGCTTTCTTT
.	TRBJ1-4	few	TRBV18	CASSPPLSPNEKLFF	TGTGCCAGCTCACCACCACTGTCACCGAATGAAAAACTGTTTTTT
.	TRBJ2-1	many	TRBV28	CASSPPGAELYNEQFF	TGTGCCAGCAGTCCGCCGGGGGCGGAGCTCTACAATGAGCAGTTCTTC
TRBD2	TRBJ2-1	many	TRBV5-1	CASSSSGTSYNEQFF	TGCGCCAGCAGCTCTAGCGGGACCTCCTACAATGAGCAGTTCTTC
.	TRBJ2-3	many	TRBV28	CASTPHLGGADTQYF	TGTGCCAGCACCCCTCATCTAGGGGGGGCCGATACGCAGTATTTT